This entry features one T cell receptor beta chain sequence. Its antigen is as yet unknown. This specimen belongs to a study of cytomegalovirus exposure and HLA in healthy donors. Study results and caveats: A later analysis found that most CMV-associated TCR beta chains appeared HLA-restricted.

Trimming shortened V by 0 bases and J by 9 bases, and 9 bases separated the two germline ends. The germline CDR1 and CDR2 sequences are LGHNA and YSLEER. There are 13 residues in the CDR3. The donors were healthy bone marrow donors. Researchers ran the PCR with 60 Vbeta and 13 Jbeta primers. The method was immunoSEQ multiplex PCR; TCRdb's version includes in-frame clones alone and lacks a portion of them. Of 130,000 or so clones detected, around 65% appear once; the ten largest clones hold 6.5%. The chain recombines TRBV4-3 with TRBJ2-1, with D possibly being TRBD1 (5 bases). The sequenced material came from PBMCs. The TCR comes from an older woman in good health and CMV-seronegative. In DNA, the CDR3 is TGCGCCAGCAGCCAAGACAGGGTGGCTGAGCAGTTCTTC. Translating it yields CASSQDRVAEQFF.